The T cell receptor (beta chain) described here comes from a study of OX40 agonist ivuxolimab in advanced cancers. Study-level background: The patients got ivuxolimab, which is an agonistic anti-OX40 (CD134) antibody.

There are 14 residues in the CDR3. The germline V gene has CDR1 SGHVS and CDR2 FQNEAQ. Trimming stripped 4 bases from V and 3 bases from J, with 12 bases between. Profiling relied on immunoSEQ multiplex PCR, and the TCRdb table lists in-frame clones only, not all of them. The sample contains roughly 58,000 clones, approximately 80% of which appear only once. Study observations and caveats: Averaging showed that CD8+ T cells had more expanded clones than CD4+ did.

This clone has just one count. Its target is not known. The V call is TRBV7-8, the J call TRBJ1-1; D possibly corresponds to TRBD1 (5 bases). This TCR was sampled from an adult with an advanced solid tumor such as melanoma, head and neck, liver or kidney cancer. The specimen comprised CD4+ or CD8+ T cells sorted from blood, sampled in a trial of the OX40 agonist ivuxolimab. CDR3 DNA sequence: TGTGCCAGCAGCTCCGGGGGGTTTCACACTGAAGCTTTCTTT. Protein: CASSSGGFHTEAFF.